This T cell receptor (beta chain) was sequenced for a study of OX40 agonist ivuxolimab in advanced cancers. The CDR3 sequence is 15 residues long. Trimming took 5 bases from V and 3 from J; bases not matched to a gene: 4. Germline loops: CDR1 SEHNR, CDR2 FQNEAQ (reference sequence). Study observations and caveats: The work left the antigen specificity of expanded peripheral T cells undetermined.

For this clone: Its antigen is not known.

TCRdb's table, derived via immunoSEQ multiplex PCR, lists solely in-frame clones and lacks some. The sample includes 65,000 to 95,000 clones, about nine tenths seen only once; the top ten take about 0.35%. The V gene is TRBV7-9, the J gene TRBJ2-3; TRBD2 matches 11 bases. This receptor was obtained from an adult with an advanced solid tumor such as melanoma, head and neck, liver or kidney cancer. Sequences were derived from CD4+ or CD8+ T cells sorted from blood, sampled in a trial of the OX40 agonist ivuxolimab. The CDR3 reads CASSQTSGKTDTQYF. The CDR3 DNA is TGTGCCAGCAGCCAGACTAGCGGGAAAACAGATACGCAGTATTTT.